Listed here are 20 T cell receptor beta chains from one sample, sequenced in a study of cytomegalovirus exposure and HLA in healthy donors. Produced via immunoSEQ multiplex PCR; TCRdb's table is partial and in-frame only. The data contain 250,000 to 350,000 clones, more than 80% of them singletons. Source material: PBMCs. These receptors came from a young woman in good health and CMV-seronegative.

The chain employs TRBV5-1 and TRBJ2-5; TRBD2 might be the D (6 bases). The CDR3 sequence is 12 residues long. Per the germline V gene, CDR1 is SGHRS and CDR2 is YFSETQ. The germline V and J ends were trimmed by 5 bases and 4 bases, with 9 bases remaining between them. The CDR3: CASSGGLETQYF. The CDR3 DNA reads TGCGCCAGCAGTGGGGGACTAGAGACCCAGTACTTC.

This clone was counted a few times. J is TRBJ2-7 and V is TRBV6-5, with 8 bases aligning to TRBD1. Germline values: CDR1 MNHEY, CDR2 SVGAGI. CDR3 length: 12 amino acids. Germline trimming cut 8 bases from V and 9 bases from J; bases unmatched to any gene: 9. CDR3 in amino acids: CASGGQGLRQYF. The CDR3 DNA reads TGTGCCAGCGGCGGACAGGGACTTCGGCAGTACTTC.

Here the CDR3 reads CAWSSGVTDTQYF. DNA of the CDR3: TGTGCCTGGAGTAGCGGGGTTACAGATACGCAGTATTTT. The chain uses TRBV30 and TRBJ2-3; 7 positions agree with TRBD2. Germline CDR1 reads GTSNPN; CDR2 reads SVGIG (reference sequence). The CDR3 is 13 amino acids. V trimming: 2 bases; J trimming: 3 bases; junction bases outside the gene matches: 2.

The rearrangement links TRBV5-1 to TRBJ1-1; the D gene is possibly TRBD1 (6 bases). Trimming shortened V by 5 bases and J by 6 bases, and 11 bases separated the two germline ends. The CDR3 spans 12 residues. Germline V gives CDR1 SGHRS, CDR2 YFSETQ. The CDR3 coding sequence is TGCGCCAGCAGACAACAGGGATCTGAAGCTTTCTTT. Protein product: CASRQQGSEAFF.

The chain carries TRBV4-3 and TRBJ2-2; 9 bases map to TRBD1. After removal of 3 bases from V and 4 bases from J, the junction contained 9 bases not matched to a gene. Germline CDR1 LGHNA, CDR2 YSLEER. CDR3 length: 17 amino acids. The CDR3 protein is CASSQLRGQGGTGELFF. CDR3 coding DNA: TGCGCCAGCAGCCAGCTGCGGGGACAGGGTGGCACCGGGGAGCTGTTTTTT.

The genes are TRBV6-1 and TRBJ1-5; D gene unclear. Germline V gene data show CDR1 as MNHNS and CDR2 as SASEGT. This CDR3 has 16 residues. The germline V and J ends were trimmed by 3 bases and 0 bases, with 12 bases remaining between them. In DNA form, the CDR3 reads TGTGCCAGCAGTGATACAGCTCCCTATAGCAATCAGCCCCAGCATTTT. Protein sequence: CASSDTAPYSNQPQHF.

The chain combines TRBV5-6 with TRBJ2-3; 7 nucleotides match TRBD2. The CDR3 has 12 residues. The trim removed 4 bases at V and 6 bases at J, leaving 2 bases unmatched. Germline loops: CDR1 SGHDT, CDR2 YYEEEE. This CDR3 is CASSTSVDTQYF. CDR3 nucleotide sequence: TGTGCCAGCAGCACTAGCGTTGATACGCAGTATTTT.

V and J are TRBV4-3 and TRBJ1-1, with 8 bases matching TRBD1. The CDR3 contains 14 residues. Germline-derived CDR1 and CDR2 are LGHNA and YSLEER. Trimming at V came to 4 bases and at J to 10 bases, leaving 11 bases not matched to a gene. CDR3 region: CASSPQGQGVGAFF. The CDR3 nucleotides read TGCGCCAGCAGCCCCCAAGGACAGGGCGTTGGAGCTTTCTTT.

CDR3 nucleotide sequence: TGTGCCAGCAGAGGGGACAGTTTGGGCTACACCTTC. Protein sequence: CASRGDSLGYTF. The J gene is TRBJ1-2, the V gene TRBV9, with 7 bases lining up with TRBD1. This CDR3 region has 12 residues. The germline CDR1 and CDR2 sequences are SGDLS and YYNGEE. The V segment lost 5 bases and the J segment 8 bases; nucleotides outside the gene matches: 6.

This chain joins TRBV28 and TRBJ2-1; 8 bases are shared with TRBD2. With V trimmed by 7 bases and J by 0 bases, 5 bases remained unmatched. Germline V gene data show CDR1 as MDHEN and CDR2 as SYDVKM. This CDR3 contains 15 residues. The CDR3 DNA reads TGTGCCAGCACCCCCGGGAGGGACTCCTACAATGAGCAGTTCTTC. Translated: CASTPGRDSYNEQFF.

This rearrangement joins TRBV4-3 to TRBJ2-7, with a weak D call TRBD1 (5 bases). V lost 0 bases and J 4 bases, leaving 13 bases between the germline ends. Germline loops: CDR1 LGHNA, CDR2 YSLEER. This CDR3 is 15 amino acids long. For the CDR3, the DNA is TGCGCCAGCAGCCAAGATCTAACAGGATCGTACGAGCAGTACTTC. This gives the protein CASSQDLTGSYEQYF.

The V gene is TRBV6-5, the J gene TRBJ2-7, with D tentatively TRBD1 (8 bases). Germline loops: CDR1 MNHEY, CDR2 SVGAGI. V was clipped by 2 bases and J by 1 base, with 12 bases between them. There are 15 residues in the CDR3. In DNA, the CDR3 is TGTGCCAGCAGTTACGGACAGGGAGGGTCCTACGAGCAGTACTTC. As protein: CASSYGQGGSYEQYF.

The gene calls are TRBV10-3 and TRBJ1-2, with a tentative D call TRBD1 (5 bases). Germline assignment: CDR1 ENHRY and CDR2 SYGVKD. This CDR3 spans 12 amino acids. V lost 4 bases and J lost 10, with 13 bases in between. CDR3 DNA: TGTGCCATCAGTGCCGTAGGAGGGGTCTACACCTTC. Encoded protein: CAISAVGGVYTF.

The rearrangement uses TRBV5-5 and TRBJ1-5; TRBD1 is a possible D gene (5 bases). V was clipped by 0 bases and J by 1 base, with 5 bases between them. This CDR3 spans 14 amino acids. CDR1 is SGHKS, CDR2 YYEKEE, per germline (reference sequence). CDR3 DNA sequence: TGTGCCAGCAGCTTGGCAGGGAGCAATCAGCCCCAGCATTTT. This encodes CASSLAGSNQPQHF.

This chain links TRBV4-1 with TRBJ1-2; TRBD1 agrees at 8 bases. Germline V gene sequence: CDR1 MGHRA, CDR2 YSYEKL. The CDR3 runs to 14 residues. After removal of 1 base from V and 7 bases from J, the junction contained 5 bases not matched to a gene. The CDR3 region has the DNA TGCGCCAGCAGCCAAGCGGACAGGGCGCCTGGCTACACCTTC. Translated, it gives CASSQADRAPGYTF.

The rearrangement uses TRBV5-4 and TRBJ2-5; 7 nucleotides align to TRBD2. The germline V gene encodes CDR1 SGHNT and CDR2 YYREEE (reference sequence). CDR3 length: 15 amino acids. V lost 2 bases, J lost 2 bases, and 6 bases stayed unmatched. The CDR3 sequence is CASSFRGSGQETQYF. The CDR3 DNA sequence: TGTGCCAGCAGCTTTCGCGGGAGTGGGCAAGAGACCCAGTACTTC. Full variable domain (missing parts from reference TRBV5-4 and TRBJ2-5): ETGVTQSPTHLIKTRGQQVTLRCSSQSGHNTVSWYQQALGQGPQFIFQYYREEENGRGNFPPRFSGLQFPNYSSELNVNALELDDSALYLCASSFRGSGQETQYFGPGTRLLVL.

This CDR3 reads CASSVGDREQYF. The CDR3 DNA reads TGTGCCAGCAGCGTAGGGGACAGAGAGCAGTACTTC. This chain joins TRBV9 and TRBJ2-7, with 7 bases matching TRBD1. The CDR3 loop spans 12 amino acids. CDR1 and CDR2 (germline): SGDLS, YYNGEE. J gave up 7 bases and V 0 bases, and 1 base lay outside the gene matches.

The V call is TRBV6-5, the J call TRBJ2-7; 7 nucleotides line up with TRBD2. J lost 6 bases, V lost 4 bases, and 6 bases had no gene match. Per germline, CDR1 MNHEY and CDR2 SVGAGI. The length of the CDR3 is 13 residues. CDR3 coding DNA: TGTGCCAGCAGTTCGACTACTAGCGCCGAGCAGTACTTC. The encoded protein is CASSSTTSAEQYF.

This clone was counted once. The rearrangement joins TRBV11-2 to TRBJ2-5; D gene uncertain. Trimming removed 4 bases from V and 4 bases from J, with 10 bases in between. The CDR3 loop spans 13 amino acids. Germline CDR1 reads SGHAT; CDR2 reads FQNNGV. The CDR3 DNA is TGTGCCAGCAGCTCCAATACGGGAGAGACCCAGTACTTC. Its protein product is CASSSNTGETQYF.

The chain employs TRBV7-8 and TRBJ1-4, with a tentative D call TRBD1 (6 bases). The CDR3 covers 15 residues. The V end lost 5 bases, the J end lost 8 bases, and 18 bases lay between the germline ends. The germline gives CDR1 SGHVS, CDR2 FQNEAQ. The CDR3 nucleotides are TGTGCCAGCAGCGCCCTCAGGGGTGGCGACGAAAAACTGTTTTTT. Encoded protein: CASSALRGGDEKLFF.